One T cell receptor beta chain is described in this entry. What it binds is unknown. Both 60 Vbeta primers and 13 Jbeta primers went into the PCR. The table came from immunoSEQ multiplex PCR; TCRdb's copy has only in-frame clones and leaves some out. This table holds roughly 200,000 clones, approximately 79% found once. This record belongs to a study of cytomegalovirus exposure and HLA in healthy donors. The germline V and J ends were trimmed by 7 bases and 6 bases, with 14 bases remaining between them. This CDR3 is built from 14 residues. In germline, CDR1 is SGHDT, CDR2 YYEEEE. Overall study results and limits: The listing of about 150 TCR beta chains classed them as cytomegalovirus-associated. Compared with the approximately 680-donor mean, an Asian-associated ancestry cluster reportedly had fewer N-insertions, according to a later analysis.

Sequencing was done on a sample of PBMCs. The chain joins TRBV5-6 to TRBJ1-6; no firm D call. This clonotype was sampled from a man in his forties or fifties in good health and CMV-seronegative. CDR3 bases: TGTGCCAGCGGCCCTCGGGGAGGTAATTCACCCCTCCACTTT. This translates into CASGPRGGNSPLHF.